Shown below are 27 T cell receptor beta chains from a single sample sequenced in a study of cytomegalovirus exposure and HLA in healthy donors. PCR was performed using 60 Vbeta and 13 Jbeta primers. Method: immunoSEQ multiplex PCR; TCRdb's copy keeps in-frame clones and lacks some. This table holds 200,000 to 250,000 clones, about 84% found once. Source material: PBMCs. These receptors were obtained from a human donor in good health.

In its sample, this clone was seen once. This chain links TRBV5-1 with TRBJ2-1; 12 nucleotides line up with TRBD2. The CDR3 runs to 15 residues. V lost 3 bases, J lost 8 bases, and 6 bases stayed unmatched. Germline V gives CDR1 SGHRS, CDR2 YFSETQ. The CDR3 nucleotides read TGCGCCAGCAGCTACCTAGCGGGAGGGCCATATGAGCAGTTCTTC. Protein sequence: CASSYLAGGPYEQFF.

The V and J genes are TRBV27 and TRBJ2-2, with D possibly TRBD1 on 6 matching bases. Trimming cost V 6 bases and J 4 bases, with 24 bases left between them. Per the germline V gene, CDR1 is MNHEY and CDR2 is SMNVEV (reference sequence). CDR3 length equals 18 residues. The CDR3 region has the DNA TGTGCCAGCAGAAAAAGGGGCGCTGGGGGCGGAATCACCGGGGAGCTGTTTTTT. This sequence encodes CASRKRGAGGGITGELFF.

The rearrangement links TRBV5-4 to TRBJ2-5; the D is unclear. Germline assignment: CDR1 SGHNT and CDR2 YYREEE (reference sequence). CDR3 length equals 13 residues. Trimming shortened V by 4 bases and J by 0 bases, and 7 bases separated the two germline ends. The chain's CDR3 is CASSVNYQETQYF. DNA for the CDR3: TGTGCCAGCAGCGTCAACTACCAAGAGACCCAGTACTTC. The full variable domain, with the rest looked up from reference TRBV5-4 and TRBJ2-5, is ETGVTQSPTHLIKTRGQQVTLRCSSQSGHNTVSWYQQALGQGPQFIFQYYREEENGRGNFPPRFSGLQFPNYSSELNVNALELDDSALYLCASSVNYQETQYFGPGTRLLVL.

The chain couples TRBV5-1 to TRBJ1-1, with D unclear. CDR1 is SGHRS, CDR2 YFSETQ, per germline. The CDR3 contains 13 residues. V gave up 5 bases and J gave up 3 bases, with 11 bases separating them. DNA of the CDR3: TGCGCCAGCAGTCCGTCGGTGGACACTGAAGCTTTCTTT. This translates into CASSPSVDTEAFF.

This clone was counted a few times. The rearrangement links TRBV19 to TRBJ1-4, with 9 positions matching TRBD1. Germline-derived CDR1 and CDR2 are LNHDA and SQIVND (reference sequence). V lost 8 bases to trimming and J lost 8 bases; unmatched junction nucleotides: 6. This CDR3 is 13 amino acids long. CDR3 sequence: CASRGTGLEKLFF. CDR3 in DNA: TGTGCCAGTCGCGGGACAGGGTTGGAAAAACTGTTTTTT.

The chain has TRBV19 and TRBJ2-1; D might be TRBD2 (6 bases). Deletions cut 5 bases from V and 3 bases from J, with 14 bases between. Germline CDR1 LNHDA, CDR2 SQIVND (reference sequence). The CDR3 has 15 residues. The CDR3 loop reads CASSRRTMRYNEQFF. CDR3 nucleotides: TGTGCCAGTAGTCGTAGGACTATGCGCTACAATGAGCAGTTCTTC.

The chain has TRBV5-1 and TRBJ2-5, with a weak D call TRBD1 (5 bases). The CDR3 sequence is 15 residues long. V dropped 0 bases and J dropped 5 bases, with 14 bases sitting between them. Germline assignment: CDR1 SGHRS and CDR2 YFSETQ. CDR3 sequence (DNA): TGCGCCAGCAGCTTGGGGGGCATGGTAAGGGAGACCCAGTACTTC. This gives the protein CASSLGGMVRETQYF.

The chain joins TRBV9 to TRBJ2-2, with TRBD1 identical over 9 bases. This CDR3 is 17 amino acids long. The ends lost 4 bases at V and 1 base at J; junction bases unmatched: 8. Looked up from germline, CDR1 is SGDLS and CDR2 is YYNGEE. CDR3 residues: CASSHPTGGGNTGELFF. CDR3 coding DNA: TGTGCCAGCAGCCATCCGACAGGGGGAGGGAACACCGGGGAGCTGTTTTTT. The full variable domain, with the rest looked up from reference TRBV9 and TRBJ2-2, is DSGVTQTPKHLITATGQRVTLRCSPRSGDLSVYWYQQSLDQGLQFLIQYYNGEERAKGNILERFSAQQFPDLHSELNLSSLELGDSALYFCASSHPTGGGNTGELFFGEGSRLTVL.

This clone showed up just once. This rearrangement joins TRBV28 to TRBJ2-1; 8 nucleotides align to TRBD2. Trimming at V came to 7 bases and at J to 3 bases, leaving 2 bases not matched to a gene. Looked up from germline, CDR1 is MDHEN and CDR2 is SYDVKM. The CDR3 loop spans 13 amino acids. The CDR3 is CASTSGSYNEQFF. CDR3 sequence (DNA): TGTGCCAGCACGAGCGGGAGCTACAATGAGCAGTTCTTC.

This rearrangement joins TRBV11-2 to TRBJ2-5; no clear D. The DNA matches TRBJ2-7 better at its end, which makes the J call doubtful. Germline V CDR1 and CDR2: SGHAT, FQNNGV. CDR3 length equals 14 residues. The DNA of the CDR3 is TGTGCCAGCAGCTTAGTTACGGGTTTCCACGAGCAGTACTTC. The encoded protein is CASSLVTGFHEQYF.

The V gene is TRBV4-2, the J gene TRBJ2-1, with D perhaps TRBD2 (5 bases). This CDR3 has 13 residues. CDR1 and CDR2 (germline): LGHNA, YNFKEQ. V was trimmed by 1 base and J by 6 bases, leaving 7 bases between them. This chain's CDR3 is CASSQGEGNEQFF. CDR3 DNA sequence: TGTGCCAGCAGCCAAGGCGAGGGCAATGAGCAGTTCTTC.

This clone was detected once. V usage is TRBV2 and J usage is TRBJ2-5; D remains unclear. Germline V gives CDR1 SNHLY, CDR2 FYNNEI. The CDR3 is made up of 12 amino acids. The ends were cut back, 3 bases at V and 9 bases at J, with 11 bases in the middle. Written as DNA, the CDR3 is TGTGCCAGCAGTGAGGCCTATGAGGCCCAGTACTTC. This codes for CASSEAYEAQYF.

The chain employs TRBV5-6 and TRBJ2-7, with a weak D call TRBD2 (6 bases). Germline-derived CDR1 and CDR2 are SGHDT and YYEEEE. The CDR3 loop spans 16 amino acids. V gave up 1 base and J gave up 7 bases, with 21 bases separating them. CDR3 in amino acids: CASSLRFGGVYGEQYF. CDR3 DNA: TGTGCCAGCAGCTTGAGATTCGGGGGAGTCTACGGGGAGCAGTACTTC.

The chain couples TRBV29-1 to TRBJ2-1; 7 bases line up with TRBD1. The germline gives CDR1 SQVTM, CDR2 ANQGSEA. The CDR3 totals 14 residues. The ends lost 5 bases at V and 2 bases at J; junction bases unmatched: 6. DNA of the CDR3: TGCAGCGTTACCCAGGGGGTTCCCTACAATGAGCAGTTCTTC. Translation gives CSVTQGVPYNEQFF.

The rearrangement links TRBV6-5 to TRBJ1-3; possible D gene TRBD1, 5 bases. With 2 bases removed from V and 4 bases from J, the gap between germline ends came to 15 bases. The CDR3 has 16 residues. The germline CDR1 and CDR2 sequences are MNHEY and SVGAGI. The CDR3: CASSYSTGSAGNTIYF. CDR3 nucleotides: TGTGCCAGCAGTTACAGCACAGGATCAGCAGGAAACACCATATATTTT.

Note on this clone: Germline is not matched at one junction end, which may reflect a read error. V gene TRBV10-3 combines with J gene TRBJ2-5; TRBD2 might be the D (6 bases). This CDR3 has 15 amino acids. CDR1 is ENHRY and CDR2 is SYGVKD in the germline V gene. The CDR3 DNA reads as TGTGCCGTCAGCCGGCGGGATCGGGGTTTAGAGACCCAGTACTTC. This encodes CAVSRRDRGLETQYF.

The chain couples TRBV7-2 to TRBJ2-5; 7 nucleotides match TRBD1. V lost 1 base to trimming and J lost 9 bases; unmatched junction nucleotides: 14. Looked up from germline, CDR1 is SGHTA and CDR2 is FQGNSA. This CDR3 has 16 amino acids. The chain's CDR3 is CASSLGRQGPRTSQYF. DNA of the CDR3: TGTGCCAGCAGCTTAGGGAGACAGGGCCCTCGGACGTCCCAGTACTTC.

V gene TRBV6-5 combines with J gene TRBJ2-7; D is possibly TRBD2 (5 bases). The CDR3 loop spans 13 amino acids. Trimming removed 8 bases from V and 1 base from J, with 12 bases in between. The germline CDR1 and CDR2 sequences are MNHEY and SVGAGI. The CDR3 sequence: CASHGGTSYEQYF. CDR3 in DNA: TGTGCCAGCCACGGAGGTACATCCTACGAGCAGTACTTC.

This chain uses TRBV29-1 with TRBJ2-3; maybe TRBD2 (6 bases). CDR1 is SQVTM, CDR2 ANQGSEA, per germline. The V gene lost 5 bases and the J gene lost 1 base, with 16 bases spanning the gap. CDR3 length equals 15 residues. This chain's CDR3 is CSVPSGRIGTDTQYF. CDR3 coding DNA: TGCAGCGTTCCGTCCGGGAGAATCGGCACAGATACGCAGTATTTT.

The V gene is TRBV6-6, the J gene TRBJ2-2; a possible D gene is TRBD2 (5 bases). The V end lost 6 bases, the J end lost 6 bases, and 8 bases lay between the germline ends. The CDR3 runs to 12 residues. Germline V CDR1 and CDR2: MNHNY, SVGAGI (reference sequence). This CDR3 is CASSLEAGELFF. CDR3 DNA sequence: TGTGCCAGCAGCCTGGAGGCCGGGGAGCTGTTTTTT.

The chain combines TRBV5-1 with TRBJ2-6, with TRBD1 as a possible D gene (6 bases). Trimming shortened V by 4 bases and J by 0 bases, and 23 bases separated the two germline ends. Germline values: CDR1 SGHRS, CDR2 YFSETQ. This CDR3 spans 20 amino acids. Written as DNA, the CDR3 is TGCGCCAGCAGCATGGGTCCCGGGACATTGGAAAGCTCTGGGGCCAACGTCCTGACTTTC. This codes for CASSMGPGTLESSGANVLTF.

The chain has TRBV28 and TRBJ1-5; TRBD1 is a possible D gene (6 bases). CDR1 MDHEN and CDR2 SYDVKM come from the germline V gene. The V gene lost 1 base and the J gene lost 5 bases, with 12 bases spanning the gap. The length of the CDR3 is 15 residues. CDR3 DNA: TGTGCCAGCAGTTTATCAGGGGCCTGGGATCAGCCCCAGCATTTT. It codes for CASSLSGAWDQPQHF.

Here the CDR3 reads CAWSWGREGRTGELFF. CDR3 nucleotide sequence: TGTGCCTGGAGTTGGGGACGGGAGGGCCGCACCGGGGAGCTGTTTTTT. J is TRBJ2-2 and V is TRBV30, with 8 bases that match TRBD2. CDR1 is GTSNPN, CDR2 SVGIG, per germline (reference sequence). Unmatched junction bases numbered 9, after V lost 2 bases and J lost 4 bases. The CDR3 has 16 residues.

The CDR3, as DNA: TGTGCCAGCAGCCCCCCCCGGGTCGGCGAAGAGACCCAGTACTTC. This gives the protein CASSPPRVGEETQYF. The rearrangement joins TRBV7-2 to TRBJ2-5, with unresolved D. Germline V lookup: CDR1 SGHTA, CDR2 FQGNSA. The germline V and J ends were trimmed by 5 bases and 3 bases, with 16 bases remaining between them. This CDR3 has 15 amino acids.

The chain recombines TRBV5-6 with TRBJ2-3, with TRBD2 matching 10 bases. The CDR3 spans 15 residues. Germline CDR1 is SGHDT and CDR2 is YYEEEE. V dropped 3 bases and J dropped 3; count of bases not matched to a gene: 4. CDR3 nucleotides: TGTGCCAGCAGCTCAGCGGGAGGGCCGACAGATACGCAGTATTTT. Amino acids: CASSSAGGPTDTQYF.

With respect to this clone: At one end, the junction sequence differs from germline, possibly due to a read error. V usage is TRBV5-4 and J usage is TRBJ2-5; TRBD1 matches 9 bases. The end of the DNA fits TRBJ2-7 better, so the J call may be wrong. The germline CDR1 and CDR2 sequences are SGHNT and YYREEE (reference sequence). This CDR3 is built from 14 residues. CDR3 DNA: TGTGCCGGCAGCTTACAGGGGGCGATGTACGAGCAGTACTTC. This encodes CAGSLQGAMYEQYF.

This chain joins TRBV4-1 and TRBJ2-3; tentative D call: TRBD2 (5 bases). Trimming removed 3 bases from V and 2 bases from J, with 12 bases in between. The CDR3 consists of 15 residues. Germline V lookup: CDR1 MGHRA, CDR2 YSYEKL. The CDR3 loop reads CASSHLGAVTDTQYF. The CDR3, as DNA: TGCGCCAGCAGCCATTTGGGAGCGGTCACAGATACGCAGTATTTT.